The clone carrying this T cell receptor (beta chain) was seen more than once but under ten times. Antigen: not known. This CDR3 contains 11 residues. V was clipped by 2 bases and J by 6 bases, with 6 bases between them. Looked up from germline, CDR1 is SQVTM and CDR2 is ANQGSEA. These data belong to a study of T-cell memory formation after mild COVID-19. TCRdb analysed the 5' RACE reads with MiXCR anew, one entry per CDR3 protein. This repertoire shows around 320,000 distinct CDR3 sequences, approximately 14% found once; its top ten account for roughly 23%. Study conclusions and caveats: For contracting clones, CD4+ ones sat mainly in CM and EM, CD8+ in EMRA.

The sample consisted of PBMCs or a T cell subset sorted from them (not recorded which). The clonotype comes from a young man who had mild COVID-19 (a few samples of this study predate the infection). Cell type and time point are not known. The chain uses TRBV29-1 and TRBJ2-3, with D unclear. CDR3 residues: CSVERADTQYF. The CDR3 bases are TGCAGCGTTGAAAGGGCGGATACGCAGTATTTT.